Each of the 7 T cell receptor beta chains below was sequenced from the same sample in a study of OX40 agonist ivuxolimab in advanced cancers. The table came from immunoSEQ multiplex PCR; TCRdb's copy has only in-frame clones and leaves some out. This sample has approximately 110,000 clones, with 92% found just once. The input for sequencing was CD4+ or CD8+ T cells sorted from blood, taken in a trial of the OX40 agonist ivuxolimab. The receptors shown here come from an adult with an advanced solid tumor such as melanoma, head and neck, liver or kidney cancer.

The chain carries TRBV7-2 and TRBJ2-6; D assignment may be TRBD1 or TRBD2 (5 bases each). The germline CDR1 and CDR2 sequences are SGHTA and FQGNSA. The CDR3 runs to 18 residues. The V and J ends lost 6 bases and 0 bases respectively, with 18 bases between them. The CDR3 loop is CASSDSGTDVSGANVLTF. Here the CDR3 DNA reads TGTGCCAGCAGTGATTCCGGGACGGACGTCTCTGGGGCCAACGTCCTGACTTTC.

The genes are TRBV28 and TRBJ2-5; 7 positions match TRBD2. Germline V gene sequence: CDR1 MDHEN, CDR2 SYDVKM. The CDR3 spans 16 residues. J gave up 1 base and V 3 bases, and 8 bases lay outside the gene matches. The chain's CDR3 is CASSLEGLAVQETQYF. The CDR3 DNA reads TGTGCCAGCAGTTTGGAAGGCCTAGCGGTCCAAGAGACCCAGTACTTC.

The sample holds one count of this clone. The chain combines TRBV28 with TRBJ2-7, with no clear D. CDR1 and CDR2 (germline): MDHEN, SYDVKM. CDR3 length equals 18 residues. Trimming took off 4 bases at V and 0 bases at J, with 22 bases between the two ends. CDR3 DNA: TGTGCCAGCAGTTCGGCGGATTCAATAGCCTTTTACTCCTACGAGCAGTACTTC. Protein sequence: CASSSADSIAFYSYEQYF.

The chain has TRBV4-1 and TRBJ2-1, with 7 bases matching TRBD2. Trimming cost V 3 bases and J 8 bases; bases outside gene matches: 19. The CDR3 runs to 18 residues. Germline V gene data show CDR1 as MGHRA and CDR2 as YSYEKL. CDR3 DNA sequence: TGCGCCAGCAGCCACGCACGGCCGTCCCTCACTAGCGCAGATGAGCAGTTCTTC. It encodes CASSHARPSLTSADEQFF.

The chain uses TRBV6-5 and TRBJ1-2; 8 nucleotides match TRBD1. The CDR3 length is 15 residues. The germline V gene encodes CDR1 MNHEY and CDR2 SVGAGI. V was pared by 2 bases and J by 5 bases, with 7 bases of the junction left unmatched. The CDR3 DNA sequence: TGTGCCAGCAGTTACGACCAGGGGGCCATATATGGCTACACCTTC. It codes for CASSYDQGAIYGYTF.

The chain has TRBV6-5 and TRBJ1-5; TRBD1 aligns across 9 bases. Looked up from germline, CDR1 is MNHEY and CDR2 is SVGAGI. This CDR3 region has 15 residues. V lost 5 bases to trimming and J lost 5 bases; unmatched junction nucleotides: 7. The CDR3 is CASSLNRGLDQPQHF. As DNA, the CDR3 is TGTGCCAGCAGTCTAAACAGGGGGCTCGATCAGCCCCAGCATTTT.

The chain carries TRBV15 and TRBJ2-3; 9 bases fit TRBD1. Germline loops: CDR1 LNHNV, CDR2 YYDKDF (reference sequence). With 0 bases clipped from V and 2 bases from J, the junction kept 6 bases outside the gene matches. This CDR3 region has 17 residues. CDR3 in DNA: TGTGCCACCAGCAGAGATTGGGACAGGGCGAACACAGATACGCAGTATTTT. Protein sequence: CATSRDWDRANTDTQYF.